This T cell receptor (beta chain) stems from a study of T cells after yellow fever vaccination. This clonotype appeared many times. Its antigen is not identified. Study-level findings and limits: The bulk population could contribute abundant contaminating clonotypes to FACS-sorted repertoires.

Universal primer sites and UMIs were introduced during 5'RACE template-switching synthesis of TCR cDNA. TCRdb reprocessed the 5' RACE reads with MiXCR, giving one entry per CDR3 protein. The profile shows 300,000 or so distinct CDR3 sequences, 10% to 15% of them singletons. Trimming shortened V by 2 bases and J by 0 bases, and 14 bases separated the two germline ends. The CDR3 is 16 amino acids. Germline V lookup: CDR1 DFQATT, CDR2 SNEGSKA (reference sequence). The sample consisted of CD4+ T cells sorted from PBMCs, taken 45 days after the yellow fever booster vaccination. This sequence joins TRBV20-1 and TRBJ2-1; D is ambiguous. This clonotype originated in a man aged 25 to 40 who received the YFV17D yellow fever vaccine. As DNA, the CDR3 is TGCAGTGCTAGACATTTAGCCAAAAGCTCCTACAATGAGCAGTTCTTC. Protein: CSARHLAKSSYNEQFF.